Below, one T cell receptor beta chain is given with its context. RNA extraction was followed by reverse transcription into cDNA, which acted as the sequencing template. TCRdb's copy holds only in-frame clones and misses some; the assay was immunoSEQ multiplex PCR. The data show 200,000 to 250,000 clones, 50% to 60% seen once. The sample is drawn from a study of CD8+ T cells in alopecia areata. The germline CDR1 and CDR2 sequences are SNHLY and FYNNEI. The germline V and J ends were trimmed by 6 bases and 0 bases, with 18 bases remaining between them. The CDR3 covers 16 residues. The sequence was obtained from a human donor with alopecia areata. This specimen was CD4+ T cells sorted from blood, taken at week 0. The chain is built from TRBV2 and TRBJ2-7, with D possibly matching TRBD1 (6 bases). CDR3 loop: CASRGTKDRSSYEQYF. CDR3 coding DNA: TGTGCCAGCAGGGGAACAAAGGACAGAAGCTCCTACGAGCAGTACTTC.